A selection of T cell receptor beta chains follows, all from one sample in a study of control samples from healthy donors and cancer patients. Sequenced by immunoSEQ multiplex PCR; TCRdb stores in-frame clones only, minus some. This table has fewer than 15,000 clones, around 77% appearing once. Sample: formalin-fixed, paraffin-embedded tissue. These receptor sequences come from a female donor with lung cancer. Both conserved end residues are part of each CDR3. The D gene is left open where the match is weak. Clone size is shown for a subset of rows, as once, few, many or a class of expanded clone.

TRBV4-3	NA	TRBJ1-1	NA	TGCGCCAGCAGCCAATCCCGATACAACACTGAAGCTTTCTTT	CASSQSRYNTEAFF
TRBV29-1	NA	TRBJ1-2	NA	TGCAGCGTGGGGACACCTCAGGGCTACCATGGCTACACCTTC	CSVGTPQGYHGYTF
TRBV5-1	NA	TRBJ1-1	NA	TGCGCCAGCAGATCAGGGTCGATGAACACTGAAGCTTTCTTT	CASRSGSMNTEAFF
TRBV2	NA	TRBJ1-1	NA	TGTGCCAGCAGTGAATCCCAGGCGGGTCTCCAAGCTTTCTTT	CASSESQAGLQAFF
TRBV12-3/TRBV12-4	NA	TRBJ2-5	NA	TGTGCCAGCAGTGCCCAGGGGGAGACCCAGTACTTC	CASSAQGETQYF
TRBV5-1	TRBD1	TRBJ1-6	NA	TGCGCCAGCAGCTTGGACAGGGGGGTGAATTCACCCCTCCACTTT	CASSLDRGVNSPLHF
TRBV5-4	NA	TRBJ2-3	NA	TGTGCCAGCAGCTTGGATGGGGGGGGGCGATCGGCAGATACGCAGTATTTT	CASSLDGGGRSADTQYF
TRBV7-2	NA	TRBJ1-6	NA	TGTGCCAGCAGCCCCAGAACACTCCAAAATAATTCACCCCTCCACTTT	CASSPRTLQNNSPLHF
TRBV14	TRBD1	TRBJ2-5	NA	TGTGCCAGCAGCCCCGGGACAGGGCACCAAGAGACCCAGTACTTC	CASSPGTGHQETQYF
TRBV7-9	NA	TRBJ2-5	NA	TGTGCCAGCAGCGCCGACATAAGGCTGGAGACCCAGTACTTC	CASSADIRLETQYF
TRBV12-3/TRBV12-4	NA	TRBJ2-7	NA	TGTGCCAGCAGCCCCGGAAATAACGAGCAGTACTTC	CASSPGNNEQYF
TRBV7-9	NA	TRBJ2-5	NA	TGTGCCAGCAGCAACCAAGAGACCCAGTACTTC	CASSNQETQYF
TRBV6-5	NA	TRBJ1-6	NA	TGTGCCAGCCGGGATGGGAGGGGGATAAATTCACCCCTCCACTTT	CASRDGRGINSPLHF
TRBV2	NA	TRBJ1-6	NA	TGTGCCAGCAGTCCCGAGGGGGTGATATATTCACCCCTCCACTTT	CASSPEGVIYSPLHF
TRBV2	NA	TRBJ2-3	NA	TGTGCCAGCAGCGATACAGGGAAAGATACGCAGTATTTT	CASSDTGKDTQYF
TRBV9	NA	TRBJ2-1	NA	TGTGCCAGCAGCGTGGCGGGCCCTGGGGATGAGCAGTTCTTC	CASSVAGPGDEQFF
TRBV4-1	NA	TRBJ2-7	NA	TGCGCCAGCAGCCCCTCTAGCGCCTACTCCTACGAGCAGTACTTC	CASSPSSAYSYEQYF
TRBV7-2	TRBD2	TRBJ2-3	once	TGTGCCAGCAGCTTAGGGCTAGCGGGAGAGGGTGTGGATACGCAGTATTTT	CASSLGLAGEGVDTQYF